Presented here are 6 T cell receptor beta chains from one specimen sequenced in a study of blood T cell repertoires in COVID-19. TCRdb keeps only in-frame clones here, not all; method: immunoSEQ multiplex PCR. The table includes about 370,000 clones, 70% to 90% detected once. The sequenced material came from peripheral blood. These receptors all stem from a woman between 25 and 40 years old with COVID-19, enrolled during active disease.

This clone was seen only once. The J gene is TRBJ1-2, the V gene TRBV5-4, with no clear D. Germline CDR1 SGHNT, CDR2 YYREEE (reference sequence). CDR3 length: 13 amino acids. Trimming stripped 4 bases from V and 6 bases from J, with 13 bases between. CDR3 amino acids: CASSIQRTNGYTF. For the CDR3, the DNA is TGTGCCAGCAGCATTCAGCGGACTAATGGCTACACCTTC.

The CDR3 is CASSVAGTGVWDEQFF. The CDR3 coding sequence is TGTGCCAGCAGCGTAGCTGGGACAGGGGTGTGGGATGAGCAGTTCTTC. The rearrangement links TRBV9 to TRBJ2-1; 10 nucleotides align to TRBD1. The CDR3 spans 16 residues. The V segment lost 0 bases and the J segment 8 bases; nucleotides outside the gene matches: 8. Germline CDR1 and CDR2: SGDLS and YYNGEE.

The rearrangement uses TRBV7-2 and TRBJ1-2; a weak D match, TRBD1 (6 bases). CDR3 size: 16 residues. The germline CDR1 and CDR2 sequences are SGHTA and FQGNSA. V dropped 2 bases and J dropped 1 base, with 14 bases sitting between them. CDR3 sequence reads: CASSLSNQGINYGYTF. CDR3 nucleotides: TGTGCCAGCAGCTTATCAAATCAGGGGATTAACTATGGCTACACCTTC.

The chain links TRBV27 to TRBJ2-1; 7 bases map to TRBD2. The germline V gene has CDR1 MNHEY and CDR2 SMNVEV (reference sequence). The CDR3 totals 14 residues. V was clipped by 6 bases and J by 5 bases; unmatched bases: 7. The CDR3 DNA is TGTGCCAGCAGGGCTCGGGACTATCACAATGAGCAGTTCTTC. As protein: CASRARDYHNEQFF.

CDR3: CASSLVGRSTDTQYF. As DNA, the CDR3 is TGTGCCAGCAGCTTGGTCGGGAGGAGCACAGATACGCAGTATTTT. The V and J genes are TRBV7-6 and TRBJ2-3; TRBD2 matches 7 bases. Germline lookup yields CDR1 SGHVS and CDR2 FNYEAQ. The CDR3 runs 15 residues. The V gene end was trimmed by 3 bases and the J gene end by 0 bases; junction bases not matched to a gene: 3.

Concerning this clone itself: The sample has other DNA sequences that encode this CDR3 too. This rearrangement joins TRBV28 to TRBJ1-1; no clear D. This CDR3 spans 15 amino acids. Germline V gives CDR1 MDHEN, CDR2 SYDVKM. V shed 1 base and J shed 1 base, with 10 bases lying between them. The CDR3 DNA is TGTGCCAGCAGTTTATTGGGTGGGAGGAACACTGAAGCTTTCTTT. Its translation: CASSLLGGRNTEAFF. The full variable domain, completed using reference TRBV28 and TRBJ1-1, is DVKVTQSSRYLVKRTGEKVFLECVQDMDHENMFWYRQDPGLGLRLIYFSYDVKMKEKGDIPEGYSVSREKKERFSLILESASTNQTSMYLCASSLLGGRNTEAFFGQGTRLTVV.